This T cell receptor (beta chain) was sequenced in a study of shared clonotypes between healthy human individuals. Overall study context: Per donor, three plates held CD4 naive cells, three held CD4 memory, two held CD8 naive and one held CD8 memory. Study-level results: The authors sampled blood alone, and tissue repertoires likely differ.

In the case of this clone: The antigen is unknown.

V was trimmed by 0 bases and J by 3 bases, leaving 16 bases between them. Germline CDR1 and CDR2: SGHRS and YFSETQ. The CDR3 is made up of 16 amino acids. Assay used: immunoSEQ multiplex PCR; TCRdb lists only in-frame clones, some missing. The repertoire holds over 2 million clones, with 80% to 95% as singletons. The donors were all Caucasian adults (living in Nashville, Tennessee). The receptor's source is a man aged 18 to 29 in good health. Some clones in this sample may be carry-over from other donors' samples. V is TRBV5-1 and J is TRBJ2-7, with D hard to call. The specimen was naive CD4+ T cells from PBMCs. Noted subset: CD45RA+ positively selected. This CDR3 reads CASSLAERLDLYEQYF. CDR3 coding DNA: TGCGCCAGCAGCTTGGCCGAGCGACTGGACCTCTACGAGCAGTACTTC.